This TCR beta chain was captured in a study of blood T cell repertoires in COVID-19 (dated by TCRdb to between 2020 and 2021). Regarding the study in general: Samples from collaborators originated in the United States, Italy and Spain and spanned both the acute and convalescent phases of COVID-19. Subjects who had been exposed to COVID-19, were actively infected with it, or had recovered from it provided the deeply sampled blood TCRbeta repertoires that made up the dataset. Samples were obtained from the ongoing ImmuneRACE study (first 160 participants) and from about 1,300 subjects provided by 6 global collaborators. Where HLA class I and class II types were available, the types were taken from metadata supplied by the sample provider, not from assay-based typing. A de-identified subject ID, COVID-19 status, age in years and sex were almost always included in the sample metadata. A freely available public database, intended as a resource for researchers studying the immune response to SARS-CoV-2, is where the repertoires were released. The prospective study material was composed of cDNA or gDNA derived from T cells, B-cell-depleted T cells, or PBMCs. Study-wide findings and limitations: Clinical and demographic metadata were provided uncurated, with the amount varying by source and participant.

CDR1 and CDR2 are drawn from the germline V gene: MNHNS, SASEGT. Spanning cysteine to phenylalanine, the CDR3 consists of 17 amino acids. Just CDR3 DNA is preserved here, 51 bases in frame from base 1. V and J lose 5 bases and 2 bases, and a span of 20 bases separates them. The collaborating institutions used their own protocols to collect whole blood in K2EDTA tubes. For TCRbeta analysis, collaborators shipped samples in one of three forms: frozen whole blood, isolated PBMCs, or DNA extracted from either of those sample types. The immunoSEQ Assay, a bias-controlled multiplex PCR, was used to amplify TCRbeta CDR3 regions from genomic DNA. In the authors' own workflow: The number of nucleated cells in each sample was estimated from the amplification of reference gene primers within the assay. To quantify the absolute abundance of each unique TCRbeta CDR3 rearrangement, sequence reads were collapsed and filtered. For each sample, productive Simpson clonality was calculated by taking the square root of Simpson's diversity index across productive rearrangements. The immuneACCESS repertoire file appears here via TCRdb, limited to in-frame rearrangements. These files lack a portion of the clones; in checked studies, under half of the deficit traces to unresolved V genes, and the cause of the others is not known. V and J calls and clone size are those listed in that table; D and trimming were worked out from the DNA. For this sample the table gives about 90,000 clones, of which 75% to 85% were detected only once. The ten largest clones take up around 10% of the sample.

In this sample, this clone turned up a few times. Its antigen remains undetermined. No much larger clonotype is one base removed from it; base qualities were not supplied. Source material: peripheral blood. The chain employs TRBV6-1 and TRBJ2-3; no D segment can be confidently identified. The receptor comes from a woman aged 70-85 years with acute or convalescent COVID-19. DNA sequence: TGTGCCAGCAGTAAAGGCTTACCAGCGATAAACACAGATACGCAGTATTTT. This sequence encodes CASSKGLPAINTDTQYF.